The source of this T cell receptor beta chain is a study of blood T cell repertoires in COVID-19. The assay was immunoSEQ multiplex PCR, and TCRdb's table has in-frame clones only and misses some. The data hold some 250,000 clones, with 91% observed a single time. The V end was cut by 4 bases, the J end by 2 bases, with 9 bases between. CDR3 size: 13 residues. In germline, CDR1 is SQVTM, CDR2 ANQGSEA. The sample was PBMCs or T cells enriched from blood (not recorded which). The V call is TRBV29-1, the J call TRBJ1-3; D possibly corresponds to TRBD1 (6 bases). The source is a human donor in a cohort exposed to, infected with or recovered from COVID-19 (not recorded which). The donor label of this sample is uncertain. This chain's CDR3 is CSVGWTAGNTIYF. The CDR3 nucleotides are TGCAGCGTTGGGTGGACAGCTGGAAACACCATATATTTT.